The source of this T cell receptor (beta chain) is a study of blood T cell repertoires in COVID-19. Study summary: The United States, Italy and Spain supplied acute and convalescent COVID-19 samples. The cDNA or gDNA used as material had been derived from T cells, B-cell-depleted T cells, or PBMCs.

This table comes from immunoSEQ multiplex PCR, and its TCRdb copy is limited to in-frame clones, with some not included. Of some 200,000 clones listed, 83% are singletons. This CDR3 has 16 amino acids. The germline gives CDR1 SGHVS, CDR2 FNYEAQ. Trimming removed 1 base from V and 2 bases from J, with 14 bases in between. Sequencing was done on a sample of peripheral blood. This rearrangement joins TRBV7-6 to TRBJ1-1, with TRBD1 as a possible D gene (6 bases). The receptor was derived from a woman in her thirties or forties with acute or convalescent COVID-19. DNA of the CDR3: TGTGCCAGCAGCTTAGTCGGCGCGGACAGTAACACTGAAGCTTTCTTT. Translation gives CASSLVGADSNTEAFF.